This note documents a single T cell receptor beta chain sequence. The source of the sample is a study of CD4+ T cells in melanoma. This CDR3 comprises 15 residues. V dropped 3 bases and J dropped 0 bases, with 8 bases sitting between them. Per the germline V gene, CDR1 is LNHDA and CDR2 is SQIVND (reference sequence). Sequencing used immunoSEQ multiplex PCR; TCRdb keeps in-frame clones, though not all of them. The sample includes about 5,700 clones, about 70% of them seen just once. The chain uses TRBV19 and TRBJ1-4, with D possibly matching TRBD1 (5 bases). This receptor was obtained from a human donor with melanoma. Sequenced material: cells from a culture (not recorded whether cultured in vitro). CDR3 in amino acids: CASSISTATNEKLFF. The CDR3 coding sequence is TGTGCCAGTAGTATCTCGACAGCAACTAATGAAAAACTGTTTTTT. Complete variable domain (other parts from reference TRBV19 and TRBJ1-4): DGGITQSPKYLFRKEGQNVTLSCEQNLNHDAMYWYRQDPGQGLRLIYYSQIVNDFQKGDIAEGYSVSREKKESFPLTVTSAQKNPTAFYLCASSISTATNEKLFFGSGTQLSVL.